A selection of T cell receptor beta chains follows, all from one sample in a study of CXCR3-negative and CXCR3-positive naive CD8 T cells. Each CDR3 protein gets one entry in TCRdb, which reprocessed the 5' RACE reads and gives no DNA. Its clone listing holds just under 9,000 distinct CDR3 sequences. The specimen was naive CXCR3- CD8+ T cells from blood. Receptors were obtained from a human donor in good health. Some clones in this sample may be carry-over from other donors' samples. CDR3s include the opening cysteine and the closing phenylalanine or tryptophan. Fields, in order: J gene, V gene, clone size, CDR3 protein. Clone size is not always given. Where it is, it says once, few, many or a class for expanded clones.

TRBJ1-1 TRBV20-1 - CSAPPGQGWNAEAFF
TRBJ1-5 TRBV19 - CASSISDRSGQPQHF
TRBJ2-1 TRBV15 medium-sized CATSRPGQANSYNEQFF
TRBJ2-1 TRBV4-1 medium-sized CASSQWSTGEQFF
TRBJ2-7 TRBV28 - CASSFGTGVYEQYF
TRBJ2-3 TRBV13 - CASSPDSRSTDTQYF
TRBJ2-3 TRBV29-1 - CSVDKQGYKTDTQYF
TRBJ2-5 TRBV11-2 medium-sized CASSSLGTGGHF
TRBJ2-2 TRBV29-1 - CSVETGEGTGELFF
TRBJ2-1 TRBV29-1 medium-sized CSVVLAGGTSYNEQFF
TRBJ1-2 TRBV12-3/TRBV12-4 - CASSWGPGGLYDGYTF
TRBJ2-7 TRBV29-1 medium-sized CSVGTTLSYEQYF
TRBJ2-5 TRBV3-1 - CASSQDLEYAPSGETQYF
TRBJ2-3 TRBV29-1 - CSVLPGQGLAQYF
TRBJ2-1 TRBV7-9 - CASSLLAGNNNEQFF
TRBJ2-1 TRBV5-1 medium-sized CASSLGGISYNEQFF
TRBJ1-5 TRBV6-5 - CASTPRTGHQPQHF
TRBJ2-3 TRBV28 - CASSLRWDSKTDTQYF
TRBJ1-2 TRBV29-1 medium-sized CSVRIPGGLYGYTF
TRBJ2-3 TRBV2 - CAPPGADTQYF
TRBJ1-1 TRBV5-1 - CASSLGQGADTEAFF